The 14 T cell receptor beta chains below all came from one sample that was sequenced in a study of blood T cell repertoires in COVID-19. The protocol was immunoSEQ multiplex PCR, while the TCRdb copy is restricted to in-frame clones and leaves out a portion. The data contain about 270,000 clones, approximately 89% of them singletons. Material for sequencing was peripheral blood. The receptors here all came from a woman in her forties or fifties with acute or convalescent COVID-19.

The chain links TRBV7-2 to TRBJ2-5; 11 nucleotides line up with TRBD2. The germline gives CDR1 SGHTA, CDR2 FQGNSA. J lost 2 bases, V lost 5 bases, and 1 base had no gene match. There are 14 residues in the CDR3. The chain's CDR3 is CASSRLAGQETQYF. CDR3 DNA sequence: TGTGCCAGCAGCAGACTAGCGGGGCAAGAGACCCAGTACTTC.

This chain connects TRBV5-4 to TRBJ2-1; 12 bases line up with TRBD2. The J segment lost 2 bases and the V segment lost 5 bases, leaving 5 bases of the junction unmatched. This CDR3 region has 16 residues. Germline CDR1 is SGHNT and CDR2 is YYREEE (reference sequence). The CDR3 sequence: CASRGTSGSTYNEQFF. In DNA form, the CDR3 reads TGTGCCAGCAGAGGGACTAGCGGGTCTACCTACAATGAGCAGTTCTTC.

Note on this clone: Other DNA sequences in the same sample also yield this CDR3. The chain recombines TRBV9 with TRBJ1-3, with 8 nucleotides matching TRBD1. CDR1 is SGDLS, CDR2 YYNGEE, per germline. J lost 3 bases, V lost 0 bases, and 5 bases had no gene match. The CDR3 spans 16 residues. In DNA, the CDR3 is TGTGCCAGCAGCGTAGCAGGACAGGGAAGTGGAAACACCATATATTTT. Residues: CASSVAGQGSGNTIYF.

The V and J genes are TRBV5-1 and TRBJ2-7; 12 nucleotides agree with TRBD2. The CDR3 contains 15 residues. J was trimmed by 6 bases and V by 4 bases; bases with no gene match: 8. Germline V gives CDR1 SGHRS, CDR2 YFSETQ. This CDR3 reads CASSPTSGSFGEQYF. CDR3 sequence (DNA): TGCGCCAGCAGCCCGACTAGCGGGAGTTTTGGCGAGCAGTACTTC.

The chain couples TRBV7-8 to TRBJ2-7; 7 bases match TRBD1. Trimming at V came to 6 bases and at J to 0 bases, leaving 8 bases not matched to a gene. Germline V gene data show CDR1 as SGHVS and CDR2 as FQNEAQ. This CDR3 is 15 amino acids long. The CDR3 DNA reads TGTGCCAGCAGTCCCCGGGGACAGTCCTCCTACGAGCAGTACTTC. Protein product: CASSPRGQSSYEQYF.

The CDR3 nucleotides read TGTGCCAGCAGTTTAATCGACAGGGAATGGGGCTACACCTTC. Translating it yields CASSLIDREWGYTF. This chain uses TRBV28 with TRBJ1-2, with TRBD1 matching over 7 bases. The CDR3 sequence is 14 residues long. Unmatched junction bases numbered 8, after V lost 2 bases and J lost 8 bases. Germline V CDR1 and CDR2: MDHEN, SYDVKM.

This rearrangement joins TRBV7-2 to TRBJ1-1, with 7 nucleotides matching TRBD1. J gave up 6 bases and V 5 bases, and 3 bases lay outside the gene matches. Germline values: CDR1 SGHTA, CDR2 FQGNSA. CDR3 length equals 12 residues. The CDR3 nucleotides read TGTGCCAGCAGCCACAGGGGCCCTGAAGCTTTCTTT. It yields the protein CASSHRGPEAFF.

CDR3 sequence reads: CATRRGVYSNQPQHF. For the CDR3, the DNA is TGTGCCACGCGCCGTGGAGTTTATAGCAATCAGCCCCAGCATTTT. The V gene is TRBV19, the J gene TRBJ1-5; the D is unclear. This CDR3 has 15 residues. Trimming left V 10 bases short and J 0 bases short, with 16 bases between. The germline V gene has CDR1 LNHDA and CDR2 SQIVND (reference sequence).

J is TRBJ2-1 and V is TRBV19; 8 bases fit TRBD1. J was trimmed by 4 bases and V by 8 bases; bases with no gene match: 10. The CDR3 is 15 amino acids. Germline V gene sequence: CDR1 LNHDA, CDR2 SQIVND (reference sequence). The CDR3: CASESDRGLYNEQFF. For the CDR3, the DNA is TGTGCCAGTGAGTCCGACAGGGGCCTTTACAATGAGCAGTTCTTC.

The rearrangement links TRBV6-5 to TRBJ1-5; TRBD1 matches 9 bases. CDR1 MNHEY and CDR2 SVGAGI come from the germline V gene. V trimming: 4 bases; J trimming: 5 bases; junction bases outside the gene matches: 3. The CDR3 has 14 amino acids. Written as DNA, the CDR3 is TGTGCCAGCAGTTCTGGACAGGGGCATCAGCCCCAGCATTTT. Protein: CASSSGQGHQPQHF.

The V call is TRBV15, the J call TRBJ1-1; D might be TRBD1 (6 bases). The germline V gene has CDR1 LNHNV and CDR2 YYDKDF (reference sequence). The ends were cut back, 5 bases at V and 0 bases at J, with 7 bases in the middle. CDR3 length: 13 amino acids. CDR3 in DNA: TGTGCCACCAGCGACAGGTTGAACACTGAAGCTTTCTTT. This gives the protein CATSDRLNTEAFF. The entire variable domain, with the rest obtained from reference TRBV15 and TRBJ1-1, is as follows: DAMVIQNPRYQVTQFGKPVTLSCSQTLNHNVMYWYQQKSSQAPKLLFHYYDKDFNNEADTPDNFQSRRPNTSFCFLDIRSPGLGDTAMYLCATSDRLNTEAFFGQGTRLTVV.

This sequence joins TRBV5-1 and TRBJ1-2, with D hard to call. V was shortened by 6 bases and J by 8 bases, with 17 bases between the two germline ends. From germline, CDR1 is SGHRS and CDR2 YFSETQ. The length of the CDR3 is 13 residues. In DNA, the CDR3 is TGCGCCAGCACCGACCCAGCCGCGGGCGGCTACACCTTC. It codes for CASTDPAAGGYTF.

This clone was picked up a small number of times. V and J are TRBV18 and TRBJ1-2; the match to TRBD1 covers 7 bases. Germline-derived CDR1 and CDR2 are KGHSH and LQKENI. The length of the CDR3 is 18 residues. With 6 bases clipped from V and 4 bases from J, the junction kept 20 bases outside the gene matches. CDR3 sequence: CASSQLSGQPGSSYGYTF. In DNA, the CDR3 is TGTGCCAGCTCCCAGCTTTCGGGACAGCCTGGTAGCAGCTATGGCTACACCTTC.

The rearrangement joins TRBV4-1 to TRBJ2-2, with D hard to call. Trimming removed 3 bases at V and 1 base at J, with 6 bases between. Looked up from germline, CDR1 is MGHRA and CDR2 is YSYEKL. The CDR3 spans 14 residues. DNA of the CDR3: TGCGCCAGCAGCCAGGCAGAGAACACCGGGGAGCTGTTTTTT. As protein: CASSQAENTGELFF.